The clone carrying this TCR beta chain occurred a few times. Its antigen is not known. A single record per CDR3 protein comes from TCRdb applying MiXCR to the RT-PCR reads. This sample has around 540,000 distinct CDR3 sequences, with around 11% found just once. This sample is drawn from a study of response to subunit inactivated influenza vaccine. Study-level points and caveats: It was the authors' suggestion that each seasonal influenza vaccination recruits few new T cells.

This CDR3 contains 14 residues. The V segment lost 6 bases and the J segment 6 bases; nucleotides outside the gene matches: 8. The germline CDR1 and CDR2 sequences are SNHLY and FYNNEI. The clonotype originates from a man aged 50 to 60 who received an inactivated influenza vaccine. The V gene is TRBV2, the J gene TRBJ2-1; 7 bases align to TRBD1. The source was PBMCs from blood, collected on the day of vaccination. CDR3: CASSRDSKTNEQFF. DNA of the CDR3: TGTGCCAGCAGCCGGGACAGTAAAACCAATGAGCAGTTCTTC.